The 14 T cell receptor beta chains listed next were all sequenced from one sample in a study of prognosis after radiotherapy for stage I lung cancer. Genomic DNA provided the template from which TCR beta CDR3 was amplified by two-round multiplex PCR. First-round PCR employed TRBV- and TRBJ-specific primers for each gene. TCRdb independently ran MiXCR on the multiplex PCR reads; one entry per CDR3 protein. The sample holds about 13,000 distinct CDR3 sequences, about 51% seen once. The starting material was PBMCs, obtained before or after stereotactic body radiation therapy (not recorded which). The receptors derive from a donor aged 50 or older with non-small cell lung cancer.

This clonotype ranks as large (0.1 to 1%). The chain uses TRBV20-1 and TRBJ2-7, with 8 bases matching TRBD1. Germline CDR1 and CDR2: DFQATT and SNEGSKA (reference sequence). Unmatched junction bases numbered 10, after V lost 6 bases and J lost 0 bases. The CDR3 is made up of 15 amino acids. The CDR3 DNA is TGCAGTGCCCCCCTCCGGACAGGGAACTCCTACGAGCAGTACTTC. Its translation is CSAPLRTGNSYEQYF.

The V call is TRBV6-2 or TRBV6-3, the J call TRBJ2-1, with 8 nucleotides matching TRBD2. This CDR3 contains 13 residues. Germline-derived CDR1 and CDR2 are MNHEY and SVGEGT. V gave up 9 bases and J gave up 8 bases; unmatched junction bases: 9. The CDR3 loop is CARGAGEVDEQFF. CDR3 DNA: TGTGCCAGAGGAGCGGGAGAAGTCGATGAGCAGTTCTTC.

This clonotype appeared a few times. The CDR3 loop reads CATSGHRGFNQPQHF. DNA of the CDR3: TGTGCCACCAGCGGGCACAGGGGGTTTAATCAGCCCCAGCATTTT. The rearrangement joins TRBV15 to TRBJ1-5, with 8 bases aligning to TRBD1. CDR3 length equals 15 residues. V trimming: 5 bases; J trimming: 4 bases; junction bases outside the gene matches: 7. Germline values: CDR1 LNHNV, CDR2 YYDKDF (reference sequence).

The CDR3: CATSRPSGNRADTQYF. DNA of the CDR3: TGTGCCACCAGCAGACCATCGGGGAACCGGGCAGATACGCAGTATTTT. The V gene is TRBV15, the J gene TRBJ2-3; the D gene is possibly TRBD2 (5 bases). This CDR3 contains 16 residues. Per the germline V gene, CDR1 is LNHNV and CDR2 is YYDKDF (reference sequence). V lost 2 bases and J lost 4, with 16 bases in between.

Within the sample, this clonotype is medium-sized. This rearrangement joins TRBV20-1 to TRBJ2-7; no definite D call. CDR1 and CDR2 (germline): DFQATT, SNEGSKA (reference sequence). There are 12 residues in the CDR3. Trimming pared 2 bases from V and 4 bases from J, leaving 9 bases between. CDR3 sequence: CSARLQGYEQYF. As DNA, the CDR3 is TGCAGTGCTAGACTACAAGGTTACGAGCAGTACTTC.

This clonotype was counted at least ten times. The gene calls are TRBV10-3 and TRBJ2-7, with D uncertain. In germline, CDR1 is ENHRY, CDR2 SYGVKD. V was clipped by 3 bases and J by 5 bases, with 5 bases between them. This CDR3 is built from 11 residues. CDR3 residues: CAISETHEQYF. The CDR3 nucleotides are TGTGCCATCAGTGAAACACACGAGCAGTACTTC.

The chain uses TRBV20-1 and TRBJ1-1, with D possibly matching TRBD1 (6 bases). The germline V gene encodes CDR1 DFQATT and CDR2 SNEGSKA (reference sequence). V gave up 8 bases and J gave up 5 bases, with 15 bases separating them. This CDR3 comprises 12 residues. Here the CDR3 reads CSTGRGGTEAFF. CDR3 sequence (DNA): TGCAGTACAGGCAGGGGTGGTACTGAAGCTTTCTTT.

This clonotype was counted at least ten times. The chain recombines TRBV28 with TRBJ2-1; possible D gene TRBD2, 5 bases. Between the trimmed V and J ends, which lost 7 bases and 10 bases, there was a span of 20 bases. Germline V CDR1 and CDR2: MDHEN, SYDVKM. The CDR3 length is 14 residues. CDR3 sequence: CASMVGGPVLEQFF. In DNA, the CDR3 is TGTGCCAGCATGGTTGGAGGCCCAGTCTTGGAGCAGTTCTTC.

As regards this clonotype: A far larger clone is just one base off, so this is likely a read error. This chain connects TRBV6-4 to TRBJ2-1, with D tentatively TRBD1 (6 bases). Per germline, CDR1 MRHNA and CDR2 SNTAGT. CDR3 length: 12 amino acids. The CDR3 nucleotides are TGTGCCAGCAGTCACTCAACAGGGGAGCAGTTCTTC. Its protein product is CASSHSTGEQFF.

There are many counts of this clonotype. For the CDR3, the DNA is TGTGCCAGCAGCACCCGGGCGAACACTGAAGCTTTCTTT. Amino acids: CASSTRANTEAFF. V usage is TRBV7-9 and J usage is TRBJ1-1; D unclear. The CDR3 sequence is 13 residues long. Germline V gene sequence: CDR1 SEHNR, CDR2 FQNEAQ (reference sequence). The V and J ends lost 5 bases and 1 base respectively, with 8 bases between them.

Ten or more counts support this clonotype. The chain employs TRBV4-1 and TRBJ1-1; TRBD1 is a possible D gene (6 bases). CDR1 and CDR2 (germline): MGHRA, YSYEKL. V was trimmed by 0 bases and J by 4 bases, leaving 12 bases between them. This CDR3 contains 15 residues. The chain's CDR3 is CASSQEGGIVTEAFF. The CDR3 nucleotides read TGCGCCAGCAGCCAAGAAGGGGGTATAGTCACTGAAGCTTTCTTT.

Remarks on this clonotype: This likely came from a read error, as a far larger clone is one base away. The chain carries TRBV15 and TRBJ2-3, with D possibly being TRBD2 (7 bases). The CDR3 has 16 residues. In germline, CDR1 is LNHNV, CDR2 YYDKDF (reference sequence). CDR3 amino acids: CASSLERGARTDTQYF. The CDR3 nucleotides are TGCGCCAGCAGCTTGGAACGGGGGGCGAGAACAGATACGCAGTATTTT. Supplemented by reference TRBV15 and TRBJ2-3, the full variable domain reads DAMVIQNPRYQVTQFGKPVTLSCSQTLNHNVMYWYQQKSSQAPKLLFHYYDKDFNNEADTPDNFQSRRPNTSFCFLDIRSPGLGDTAMYLCASSLERGARTDTQYFGPGTRLTVL.

The chain joins TRBV20-1 to TRBJ1-5; no definite D call. The CDR3 length is 13 residues. V lost 5 bases, J lost 0 bases, and 8 bases lay in between. Germline-derived CDR1 and CDR2 are DFQATT and SNEGSKA (reference sequence). The CDR3 bases are TGCAGTGCTTATAGATATAGCAATCAGCCCCAGCATTTT. Translated: CSAYRYSNQPQHF.

On this clonotype itself: A far larger clone is just one base off, so this is likely a read error. The chain is built from TRBV20-1 and TRBJ2-5; 7 nucleotides line up with TRBD1. Germline V CDR1 and CDR2: DFQATT, SNEGSKA (reference sequence). Trimming cost V 3 bases and J 11 bases; bases outside gene matches: 12. The CDR3 spans 13 residues. CDR3 in DNA: TGCAGTGCTAGGGCCGGGACAGTATACGTGCAGTACTTC. The encoded protein is CSARAGTVYVQYF.